The sequence of this TCR beta chain was determined in a study of T-cell reconstitution after alpha-beta-depleted transplantation in children. Study observations and caveats: Where alpha-beta T cells came from about two months after transplant was reportedly several hundred expanded graft clones. The origin of high day-60 TCRbeta diversity in some patients lay in surviving recipient T cells and thymic progenitors. Newly produced T cells mostly provided counts and TCRbeta diversity after one year, as hyperexpanded clones declined.

A few counts support this clonotype. The antigen is unknown. V lost 6 bases to trimming and J lost 5 bases, with 15 bases between them. Germline V gives CDR1 MNHEY, CDR2 SVGEGT. The CDR3 contains 14 residues. The authors prepared the TCRbeta library with unique molecular identifiers. TCRdb recomputed calls from the PCR reads with MiXCR, one row per CDR3 protein. The sample has hundreds of thousands of distinct CDR3 sequences, under 15% seen once. The sequence came from a male patient between 10 and 17 years old who had a stem cell transplant for acute myeloid leukemia, so the T cells may come from the graft donor. Material: PBMCs, mostly from graft donor cells, obtained 360 days after TCRalphabeta/CD19-depleted stem cell transplant. The chain uses TRBV6-2 or TRBV6-3 and TRBJ2-3; weak D call: TRBD1 (5 bases). CDR3 region: CASRLWGRGDTQYF. The CDR3 nucleotides are TGTGCCAGCAGACTCTGGGGCCGCGGAGATACGCAGTATTTT.